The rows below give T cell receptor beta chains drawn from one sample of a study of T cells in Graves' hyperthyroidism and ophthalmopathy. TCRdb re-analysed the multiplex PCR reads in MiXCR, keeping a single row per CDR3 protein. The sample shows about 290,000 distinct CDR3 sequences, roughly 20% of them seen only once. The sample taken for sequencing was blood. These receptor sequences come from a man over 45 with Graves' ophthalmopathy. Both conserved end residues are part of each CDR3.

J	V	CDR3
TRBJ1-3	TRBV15	CATSGGSSYSGNTIYF
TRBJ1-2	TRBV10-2	CASSPQGVRNGYTF
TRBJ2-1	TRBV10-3	CAISESRQGSEQFF
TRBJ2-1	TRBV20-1	CSARDYSGSSYNEQFF
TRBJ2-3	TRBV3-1	CASSQGTGVADTQYF
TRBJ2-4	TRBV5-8	CASSFASGRAGNIQYF
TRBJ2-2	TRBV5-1	CASSLGTGGNGELFF
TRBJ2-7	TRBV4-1	CASSQGAGTEAPYEQYF
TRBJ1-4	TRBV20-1	CSAGGTGSEKLFF
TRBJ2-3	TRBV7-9	CASSLGGAGLAAFDTQYF
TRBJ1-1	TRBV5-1	CASSWAAGQGDTEAFF
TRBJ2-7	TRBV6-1	CASTPLTGTYEQYF
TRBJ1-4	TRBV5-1	CASSLDRDGDEKLFF
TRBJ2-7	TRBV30	CAWSGTGARGEQYF
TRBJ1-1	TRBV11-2	CASSLEPGMNTEAFF
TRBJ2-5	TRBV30	CAWNLAGTQYF
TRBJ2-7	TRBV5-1	CASSPSGRSYEQYF
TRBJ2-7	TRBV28	CASSLSAAGSYEQYF
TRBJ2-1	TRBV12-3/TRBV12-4	CASSLGLANYNEQFF
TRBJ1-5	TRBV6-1	CASSEAWDNQPQHF
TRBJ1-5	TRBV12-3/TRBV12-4	CASSPHLASLNQPQHF
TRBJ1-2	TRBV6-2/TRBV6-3	CASSDNNYGYTF
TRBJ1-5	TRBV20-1	CSVGGQGNQPQHF
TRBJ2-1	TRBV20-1	CRCPGLAVNEQFF
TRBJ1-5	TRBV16	CASSQSGGTPNQPQHF
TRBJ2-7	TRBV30	CACSPQGGYEQYF
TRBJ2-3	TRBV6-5	CASSYDLSGLAGDLDTQYF
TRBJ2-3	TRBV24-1	CATSDPRGTDTQYF
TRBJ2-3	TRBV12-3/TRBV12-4	CASSLSLASGRADTQYF
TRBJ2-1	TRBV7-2	CASSGLAGSREQFF
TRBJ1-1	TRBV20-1	CSARGQGATEAFF
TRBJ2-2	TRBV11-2	CASSLQGITGELFF
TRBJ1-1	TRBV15	CATSRLRQGSTEAFF
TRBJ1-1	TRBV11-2	CASSLLGQRNTEAFF
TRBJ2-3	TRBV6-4	CASSDRGDTDTQYF
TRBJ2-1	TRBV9	CASSHRAGASYNEQFF
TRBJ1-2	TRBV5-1	CASSQDAIPTYGYTF
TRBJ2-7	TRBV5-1	CASSFDFQGEQYF
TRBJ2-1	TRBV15	CATSRDLRQTHEQFF
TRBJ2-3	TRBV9	CASTIAGTTDTQYF
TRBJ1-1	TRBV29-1	CSVEGWSDTEAFF
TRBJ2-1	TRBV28	CASIRGPLAGGPNEQFF
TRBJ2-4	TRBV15	CATSTPGVVAKNIQYF
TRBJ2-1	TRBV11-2	CASRTGTVQFF
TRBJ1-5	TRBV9	CASSVGAGGYSNQPQHF
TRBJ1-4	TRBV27	CASSQSRGRNEKLFF
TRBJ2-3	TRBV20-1	CSARGTVHTDTQYF
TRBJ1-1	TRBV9	CASSAPGSLNTEAFF
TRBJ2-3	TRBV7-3	CASSPGLAYSTDTQYF
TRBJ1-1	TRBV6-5	CASSYSRNTEAFF
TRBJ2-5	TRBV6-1	CASSLRVPETQYF
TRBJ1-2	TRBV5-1	CASSLDFRANYGYTF
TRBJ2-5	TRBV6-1	CASGETGGVETQYF
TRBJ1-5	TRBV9	CASSVGSGNQPQHF
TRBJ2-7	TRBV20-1	CSARGEREGPYEQYF